This TCR beta chain was recorded in a study of T-cell memory formation after mild COVID-19. V shed 2 bases and J shed 7 bases, with 9 bases lying between them. The germline CDR1 and CDR2 sequences are MNHEY and SMNVEV (reference sequence). This CDR3 spans 13 amino acids. TCRdb independently ran MiXCR on the 5' RACE reads; one entry per CDR3 protein. The table lists about 400,000 distinct CDR3 sequences, about a sixth of them singletons. The sequenced sample consisted of PBMCs or a T cell subset sorted from them (not recorded which). The receptor comes from a man aged 18-30 years who had mild COVID-19 (a few samples of this study predate the infection). Cell type and time point are not known. V gene TRBV27 combines with J gene TRBJ1-5, with D hard to call. The chain's CDR3 is CASSLGERQPQHF. As DNA, the CDR3 is TGTGCCAGCAGTTTAGGCGAGCGGCAGCCCCAGCATTTT.